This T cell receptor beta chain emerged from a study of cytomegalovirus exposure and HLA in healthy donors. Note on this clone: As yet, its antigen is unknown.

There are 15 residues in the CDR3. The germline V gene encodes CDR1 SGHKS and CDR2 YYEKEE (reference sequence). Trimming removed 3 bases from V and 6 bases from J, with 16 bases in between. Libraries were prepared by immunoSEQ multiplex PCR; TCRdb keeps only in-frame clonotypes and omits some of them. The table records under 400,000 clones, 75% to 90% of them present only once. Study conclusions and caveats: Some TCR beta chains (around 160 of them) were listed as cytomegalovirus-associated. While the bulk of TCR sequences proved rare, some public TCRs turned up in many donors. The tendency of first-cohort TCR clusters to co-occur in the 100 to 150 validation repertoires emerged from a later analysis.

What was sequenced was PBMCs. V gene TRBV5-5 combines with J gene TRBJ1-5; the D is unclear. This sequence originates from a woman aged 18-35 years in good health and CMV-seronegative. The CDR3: CASSSSMRALQPQHF. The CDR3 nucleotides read TGTGCCAGCAGCTCCTCAATGAGGGCCCTTCAGCCCCAGCATTTT. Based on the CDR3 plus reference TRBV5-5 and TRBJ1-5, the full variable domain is DAGVTQSPTHLIKTRGQQVTLRCSPISGHKSVSWYQQVLGQGPQFIFQYYEKEERGRGNFPDRFSARQFPNYSSELNVNALLLGDSALYLCASSSSMRALQPQHFGDGTRLSIL.